This TCR beta chain was found in a study of metastatic and nonmetastatic thyroid tumors. The V and J ends lost 1 base and 4 bases, in that order; junction bases with no gene match: 16. The CDR3 spans 20 residues. The germline gives CDR1 MGHRA, CDR2 YSYEKL. TCRdb reanalyzed the PCR reads via MiXCR. The sample consists of just over 30,000 clones, roughly 19% of them appearing once. Thyroid surgery had not been preceded by any treatment in any patient. The chain employs TRBV4-1 and TRBJ2-7; 13 nucleotides match TRBD2. This clonotype was sampled from a female donor with papillary thyroid cancer or a benign thyroid nodule (not recorded which). Some clones in this sample may be carry-over from other donors' samples. The sequenced material came from blood. Here the CDR3 DNA reads TGCGCCAGCAGCCAAGTACCCTCCTTTCTACTAGCGGGAGGGACATACGAGCAGTACTTC. This sequence encodes CASSQVPSFLLAGGTYEQYF.